This passage covers 2 T cell receptor beta chains from one sample sequenced in a study of identical twins (dated by TCRdb to the mid-2010s). The library was obtained by 5' RACE. Sequenced on an Illumina HiSeq 2000. The public reads were run again by TCRdb, first through fastp at Q25 and then through MiXCR, and only productive beta chains were kept. Each entry merges the rows of one CDR3 protein and shows their most common DNA and genes. This sample holds hundreds of thousands of distinct CDR3 sequences; 12% were observed only once. Around 1.5% of the sample comes from the top ten. This sample was shared with a second study, whose subject was yellow fever vaccine responses in identical twins.

Input material: PBMCs. Source of these receptors: a woman between 18 and 29 years old in good health.

This clonotype was seen only a few times. The chain has TRBV10-3 and TRBJ1-2; 9 nucleotides match TRBD1. Germline CDR1 ENHRY, CDR2 SYGVKD. CDR3 length: 13 residues. V was pared by 8 bases and J by 4 bases, with 5 bases of the junction left unmatched. CDR3 sequence: CAIYRGQGYGYTF. In DNA, the CDR3 is TGTGCCATCTACAGGGGGCAAGGCTATGGCTACACCTTC.

This clonotype was counted a few times. The chain has TRBV9 and TRBJ2-1, with 10 bases aligning to TRBD2. The ends lost 4 bases at V and 6 bases at J; junction bases unmatched: 4. The germline V gene encodes CDR1 SGDLS and CDR2 YYNGEE. The CDR3 is 14 amino acids. The CDR3 DNA reads as TGTGCCAGCAGCTGGACTAGCGGCATCAATGAGCAGTTCTTC. This encodes CASSWTSGINEQFF.